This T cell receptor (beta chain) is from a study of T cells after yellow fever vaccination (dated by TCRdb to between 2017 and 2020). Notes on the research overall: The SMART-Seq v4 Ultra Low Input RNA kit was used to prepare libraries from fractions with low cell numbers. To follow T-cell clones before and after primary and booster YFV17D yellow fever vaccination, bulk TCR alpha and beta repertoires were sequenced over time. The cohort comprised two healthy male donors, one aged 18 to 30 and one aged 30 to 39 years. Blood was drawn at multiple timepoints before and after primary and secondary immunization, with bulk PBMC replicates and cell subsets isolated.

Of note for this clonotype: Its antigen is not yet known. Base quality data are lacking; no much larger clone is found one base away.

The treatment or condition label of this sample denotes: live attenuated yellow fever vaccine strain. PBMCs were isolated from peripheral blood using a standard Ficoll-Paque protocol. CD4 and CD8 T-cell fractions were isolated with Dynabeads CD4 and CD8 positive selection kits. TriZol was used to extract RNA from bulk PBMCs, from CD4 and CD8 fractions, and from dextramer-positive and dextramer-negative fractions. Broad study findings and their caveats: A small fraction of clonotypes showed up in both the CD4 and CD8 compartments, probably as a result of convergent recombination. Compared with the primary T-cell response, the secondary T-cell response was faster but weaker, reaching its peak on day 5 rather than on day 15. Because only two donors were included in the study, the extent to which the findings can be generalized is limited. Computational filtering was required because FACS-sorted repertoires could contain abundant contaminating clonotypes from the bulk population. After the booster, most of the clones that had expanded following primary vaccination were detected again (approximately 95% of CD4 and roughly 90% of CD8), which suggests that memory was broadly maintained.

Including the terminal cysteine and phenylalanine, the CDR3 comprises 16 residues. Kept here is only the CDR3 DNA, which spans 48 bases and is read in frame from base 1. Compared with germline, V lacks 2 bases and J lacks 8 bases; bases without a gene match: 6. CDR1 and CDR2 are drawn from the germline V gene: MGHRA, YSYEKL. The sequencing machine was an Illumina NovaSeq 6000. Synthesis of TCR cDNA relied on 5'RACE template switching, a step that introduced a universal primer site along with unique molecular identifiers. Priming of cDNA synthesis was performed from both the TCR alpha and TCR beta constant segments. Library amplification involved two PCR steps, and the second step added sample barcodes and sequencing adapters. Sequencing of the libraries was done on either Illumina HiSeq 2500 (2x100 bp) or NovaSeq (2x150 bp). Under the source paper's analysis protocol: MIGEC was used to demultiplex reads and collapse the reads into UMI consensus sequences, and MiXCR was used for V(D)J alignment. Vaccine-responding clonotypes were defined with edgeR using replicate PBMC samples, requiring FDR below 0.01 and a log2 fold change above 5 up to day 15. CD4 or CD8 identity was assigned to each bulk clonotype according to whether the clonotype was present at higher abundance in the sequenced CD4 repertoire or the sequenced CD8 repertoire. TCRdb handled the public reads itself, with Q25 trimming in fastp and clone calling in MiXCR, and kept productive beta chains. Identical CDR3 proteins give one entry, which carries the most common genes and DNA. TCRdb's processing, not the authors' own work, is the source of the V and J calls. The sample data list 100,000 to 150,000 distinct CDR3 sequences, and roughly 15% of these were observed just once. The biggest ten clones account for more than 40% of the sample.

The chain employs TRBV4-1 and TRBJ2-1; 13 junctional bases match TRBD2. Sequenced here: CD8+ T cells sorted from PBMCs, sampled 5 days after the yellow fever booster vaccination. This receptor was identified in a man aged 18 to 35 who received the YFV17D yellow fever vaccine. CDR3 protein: CASSQRLAGGPDEQFF. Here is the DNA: TGCGCCAGCAGCCAACGACTAGCGGGGGGCCCCGATGAGCAGTTCTTC.